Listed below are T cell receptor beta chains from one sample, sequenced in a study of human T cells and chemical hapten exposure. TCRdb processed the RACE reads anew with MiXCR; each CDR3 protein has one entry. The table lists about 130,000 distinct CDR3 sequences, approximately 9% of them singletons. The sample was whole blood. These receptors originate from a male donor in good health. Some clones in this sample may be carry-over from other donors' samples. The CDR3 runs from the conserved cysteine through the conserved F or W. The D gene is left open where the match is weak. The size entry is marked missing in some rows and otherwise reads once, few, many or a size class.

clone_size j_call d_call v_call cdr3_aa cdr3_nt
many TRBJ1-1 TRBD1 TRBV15 CATSRVLGQGSIMNTEAFF TGTGCCACCAGCAGAGTTCTCGGACAGGGGTCGATCATGAACACTGAAGCTTTCTTT
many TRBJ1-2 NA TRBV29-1 CSVVTRPYGYTF TGCAGCGTTGTGACAAGACCCTATGGCTACACCTTC
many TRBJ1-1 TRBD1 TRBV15 CATSRPTGWTEAFF TGTGCCACCAGCAGGCCGACAGGGTGGACTGAAGCTTTCTTT
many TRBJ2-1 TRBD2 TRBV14 CASSQYSGRPYNEQFF TGTGCCAGCAGCCAGTATAGCGGGAGGCCCTACAATGAGCAGTTCTTC
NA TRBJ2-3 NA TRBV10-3 CAISGTENTDTQYF TGTGCCATCAGTGGAACAGAAAACACAGATACGCAGTATTTT
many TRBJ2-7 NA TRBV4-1 CASSQERGGGSYEQYF TGCGCCAGCAGCCAAGAGAGAGGAGGGGGCTCCTACGAGCAGTACTTC
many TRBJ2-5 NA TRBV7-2 CASSSDSTRGETQYF TGTGCCAGCAGCTCGGACTCAACCAGAGGAGAGACCCAGTACTTC
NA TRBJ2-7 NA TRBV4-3 CASSQVYSYEQYF TGCGCCAGCAGCCAAGTATACAGTTACGAGCAGTACTTC
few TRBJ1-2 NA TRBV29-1 CSVGSGLGGYGYTF TGCAGCGTTGGAAGCGGGTTGGGGGGCTATGGCTACACCTTC
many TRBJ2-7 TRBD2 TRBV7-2 CASSTQGGTSGVSYEQYF TGTGCCAGCAGCACCCAAGGCGGGACTAGCGGAGTTTCCTACGAGCAGTACTTC
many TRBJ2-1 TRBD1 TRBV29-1 CSADRGGEQFF TGCAGCGCCGACAGGGGTGGTGAGCAGTTCTTC
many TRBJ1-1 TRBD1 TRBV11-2 CASSVDRGEAFF TGTGCCAGCAGCGTAGACAGGGGTGAAGCTTTCTTT
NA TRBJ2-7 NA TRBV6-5 CASSLDVDTYEQYF TGTGCCAGCAGTCTGGATGTAGATACCTACGAGCAGTACTTC
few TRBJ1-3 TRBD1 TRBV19 CATGQGAGNTIYF TGTGCCACGGGACAGGGAGCTGGAAACACCATATATTTT
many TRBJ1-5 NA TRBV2 CASTDRGGYNQPQHF TGTGCCAGCACAGATCGAGGAGGGTACAATCAGCCCCAGCATTTT
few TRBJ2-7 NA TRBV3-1 CASSPRLTVPYEQYF TGTGCCAGCAGCCCCCGACTAACCGTCCCCTACGAGCAGTACTTC
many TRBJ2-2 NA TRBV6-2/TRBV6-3 CASSPNRWNTGELFF TGTGCCAGCAGTCCTAATAGATGGAACACCGGGGAGCTGTTTTTT
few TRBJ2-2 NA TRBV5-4 CASSLWGLGKNTGELFF TGTGCCAGCAGCTTGTGGGGACTCGGGAAGAACACCGGGGAGCTGTTTTTT
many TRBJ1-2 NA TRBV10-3 CAIIDSGKESHGYTF TGTGCCATCATCGACTCTGGCAAGGAATCTCATGGCTACACCTTC
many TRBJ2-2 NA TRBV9 CASSVGTNTGELFF TGTGCCAGCAGCGTAGGTACGAACACCGGGGAGCTGTTTTTT
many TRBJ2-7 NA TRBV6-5 CASSYRMVGVSSYEQYF TGTGCCAGCAGTTACCGCATGGTTGGGGTCAGCTCCTACGAGCAGTACTTC
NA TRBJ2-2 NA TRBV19 CASNPRVSGELFF TGTGCCAGCAACCCCAGGGTTTCCGGGGAGCTGTTTTTT
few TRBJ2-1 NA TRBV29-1 CSVEVRATYNEQFF TGCAGCGTTGAAGTGAGAGCAACCTACAATGAGCAGTTCTTC
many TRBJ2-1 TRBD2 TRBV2 CASGLQLAGDSNEQFF TGTGCCAGCGGCCTACAACTAGCGGGGGACAGCAATGAGCAGTTCTTC
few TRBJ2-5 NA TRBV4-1 CASSQGTLETQYF TGCGCCAGCAGCCAAGGTACTCTGGAGACCCAGTACTTC
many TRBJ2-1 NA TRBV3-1 CASSLLRTRHEQFF TGTGCCAGCAGCCTTCTGCGAACGCGACATGAGCAGTTCTTC
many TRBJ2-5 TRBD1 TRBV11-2 CASRVSGTVEETQYF TGTGCCAGCAGAGTATCCGGGACAGTCGAAGAGACCCAGTACTTC
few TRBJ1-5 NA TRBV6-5 CASSPRLGESNQPQHF TGTGCCAGCAGTCCCCGTTTGGGGGAATCCAATCAGCCCCAGCATTTT
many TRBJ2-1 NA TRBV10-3 CAISEGSSYNEQFF TGTGCCATCTCCGAGGGAAGCTCCTACAATGAGCAGTTCTTC
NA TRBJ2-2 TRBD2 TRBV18 CASSPYFAGDTGELFF TGTGCCAGCTCACCGTACTTTGCGGGGGACACCGGGGAGCTGTTTTTT
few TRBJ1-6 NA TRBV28 CASSRTPGFSSYNSPLHF TGTGCCAGCAGCCGAACGCCAGGCTTCAGCTCCTATAATTCACCCCTCCACTTT
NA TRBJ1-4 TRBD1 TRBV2 CASSSTGVVNEKLFF TGTGCCAGCAGTTCAACAGGGGTCGTGAATGAAAAACTGTTTTTT
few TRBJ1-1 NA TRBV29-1 CSVSGSLSTEAFF TGCAGCGTTTCGGGATCCTTGAGCACTGAAGCTTTCTTT
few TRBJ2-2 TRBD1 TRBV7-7 CASSLGTGSGELFF TGTGCCAGCAGCTTAGGGACAGGGTCCGGGGAGCTGTTTTTT
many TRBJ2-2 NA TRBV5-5 CASSPPRTGELFF TGTGCCAGCAGCCCCCCCAGGACCGGGGAGCTGTTTTTT
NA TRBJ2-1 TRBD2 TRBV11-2 CASSGGRSPSSYNEQFF TGTGCCAGCAGCGGCGGGAGATCCCCGAGCTCCTACAATGAGCAGTTCTTC
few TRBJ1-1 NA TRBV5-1 CASSLVAVNTEAFF TGCGCCAGCAGCTTGGTGGCAGTAAACACTGAAGCTTTCTTT
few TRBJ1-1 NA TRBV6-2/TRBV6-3 CASSRYRDMNTEAFF TGTGCCAGCAGTCGTTACAGGGATATGAACACTGAAGCTTTCTTT
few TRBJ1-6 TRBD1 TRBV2 CASSVDRTGGSPLHF TGTGCCAGCAGTGTGGACAGGACGGGTGGGTCACCCCTCCACTTT
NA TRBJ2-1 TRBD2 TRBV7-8 CASSQPAGGREQFF TGTGCCAGCAGCCAACCAGCGGGGGGGAGGGAGCAGTTCTTC
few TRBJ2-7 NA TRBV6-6 CASSPVRYEQYF TGTGCCAGCAGTCCGGTTAGGTACGAGCAGTACTTC
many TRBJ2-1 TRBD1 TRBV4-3 CASTPTRDRVHNEQFF TGCGCCAGCACACCGACAAGGGACAGGGTTCACAATGAGCAGTTCTTC
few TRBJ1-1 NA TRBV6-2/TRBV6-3 CASTEITGMNTEAFF TGTGCCAGCACCGAAATTACCGGGATGAACACTGAAGCTTTCTTT
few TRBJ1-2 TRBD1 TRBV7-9 CATRRDSYGYTF TGTGCCACCCGGAGGGACAGTTATGGCTACACCTTC
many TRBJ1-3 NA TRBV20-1 CSARDMGFSGNTIYF TGCAGTGCTAGAGATATGGGCTTCTCTGGAAACACCATATATTTT
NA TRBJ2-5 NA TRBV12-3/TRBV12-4 CASSLGISAQETQYF NA
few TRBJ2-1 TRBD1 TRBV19 CASSIALGQGVTYNEQFF TGTGCCAGTAGTATAGCCCTCGGACAGGGAGTTACCTACAATGAGCAGTTCTTC
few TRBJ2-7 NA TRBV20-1 CSARGSAQYEQYF TGCAGTGCTAGGGGCTCAGCCCAGTACGAGCAGTACTTC
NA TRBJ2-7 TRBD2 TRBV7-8 CASSLGTSGSGEQYF TGTGCCAGCAGCTTAGGGACTAGCGGGAGTGGCGAGCAGTACTTC
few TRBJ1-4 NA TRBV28 CASSLLAPKGSEKLFF TGTGCCAGCAGTTTATTAGCCCCAAAAGGGTCCGAAAAACTGTTTTTT
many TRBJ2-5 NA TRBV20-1 CSARGERGDQETQYF TGCAGTGCTAGAGGGGAGCGCGGGGACCAAGAGACCCAGTACTTC
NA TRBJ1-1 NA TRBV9 CASSVKAGRQNTEAFF TGTGCCAGCAGCGTAAAGGCAGGGAGACAGAACACTGAAGCTTTCTTT
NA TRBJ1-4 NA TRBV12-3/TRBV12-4 CASSFPMGEKLFF TGTGCCAGCAGCTTCCCGATGGGCGAAAAACTGTTTTTT
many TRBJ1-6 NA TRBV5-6 CASSLIWGGNSPLHF TGTGCCAGCAGCTTGATCTGGGGAGGGAATTCACCCCTCCACTTT